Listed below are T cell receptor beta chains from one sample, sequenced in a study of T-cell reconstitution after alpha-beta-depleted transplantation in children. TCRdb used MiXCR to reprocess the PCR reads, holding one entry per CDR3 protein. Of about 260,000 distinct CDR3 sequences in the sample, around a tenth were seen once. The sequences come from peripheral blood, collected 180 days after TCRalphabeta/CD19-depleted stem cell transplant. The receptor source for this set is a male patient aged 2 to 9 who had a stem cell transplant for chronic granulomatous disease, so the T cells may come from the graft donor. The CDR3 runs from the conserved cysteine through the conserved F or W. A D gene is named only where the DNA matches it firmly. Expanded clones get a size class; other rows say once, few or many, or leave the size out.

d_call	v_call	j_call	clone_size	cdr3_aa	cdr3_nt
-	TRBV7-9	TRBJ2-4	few	CASSLRWGDIQYF	TGTGCCAGCAGCCTCCGATGGGGAGACATTCAGTACTTC
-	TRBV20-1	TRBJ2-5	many	CSASGSGWGVLQETQYF	TGCAGTGCTAGTGGGTCAGGCTGGGGGGTGCTACAAGAGACCCAGTACTTC
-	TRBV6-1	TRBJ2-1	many	CASRVRLLALGDEQFF	TGTGCCAGCAGAGTAAGACTCCTAGCGCTAGGGGATGAGCAGTTCTTC
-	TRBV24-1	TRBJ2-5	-	CATSAGGEETQYF	TGTGCCACCAGTGCTGGGGGCGAAGAGACCCAGTACTTC
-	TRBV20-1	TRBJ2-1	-	CSAPKRRGGGSYNEQFF	TGCAGTGCTCCTAAGAGGAGGGGGGGCGGTTCCTACAATGAGCAGTTCTTC
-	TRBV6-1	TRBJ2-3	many	CASSPPGVYSTDTQYF	TGTGCCAGCAGTCCTCCGGGGGTCTATAGCACAGATACGCAGTATTTT
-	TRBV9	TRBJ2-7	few	CASSVDVKTYEQYF	TGTGCCAGCAGCGTAGATGTGAAAACCTACGAGCAGTACTTC
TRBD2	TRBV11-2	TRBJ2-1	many	CASSLGLAGQVHEQFF	TGTGCCAGCAGCTTAGGACTAGCGGGCCAAGTCCATGAGCAGTTCTTC
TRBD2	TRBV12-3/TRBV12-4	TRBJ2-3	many	CASSFPLAPDTQYF	TGTGCCAGCAGTTTTCCACTAGCGCCAGATACGCAGTATTTT
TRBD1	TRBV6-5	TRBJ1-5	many	CASSSHRQGGQPQHF	TGTGCCAGCAGTTCCCATAGACAGGGCGGGCAGCCCCAGCATTTT
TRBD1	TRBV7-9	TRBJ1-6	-	CASSFPGQGASRTPLHF	TGTGCCAGCAGTTTCCCAGGACAGGGGGCGAGTCGTACACCCCTCCACTTT
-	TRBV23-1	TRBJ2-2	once	CASSHEPGELFF	TGCGCCAGCAGTCATGAGCCCGGGGAGCTGTTTTTT
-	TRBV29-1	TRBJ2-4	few	CSVPWGRRLLLAKNIQYF	TGCAGCGTTCCGTGGGGGAGGAGACTTTTACTAGCCAAAAACATTCAGTACTTC
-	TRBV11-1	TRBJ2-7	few	CASSPLAFGGSEQYF	TGTGCCAGCAGCCCCCTAGCCTTCGGAGGATCAGAGCAGTACTTC
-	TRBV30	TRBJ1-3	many	CAWTYPGELPSGNTIYF	TGTGCCTGGACCTACCCTGGCGAGTTACCCTCTGGAAACACCATATATTTT
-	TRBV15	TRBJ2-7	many	CATSRPGTSYEQYF	TGTGCCACCAGCAGGCCCGGGACATCTTACGAGCAGTACTTC
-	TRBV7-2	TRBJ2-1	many	CASSLTGWNNEQFF	TGTGCCAGCAGCTTAACGGGGTGGAACAATGAGCAGTTCTTC
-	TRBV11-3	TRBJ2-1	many	CASSLGLVGSSYNEQFF	TGTGCCAGCAGCTTAGGGCTAGTGGGGAGCTCCTACAATGAGCAGTTCTTC
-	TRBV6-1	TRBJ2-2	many	CASSGRLVSGELFF	TGTGCCAGCAGTGGAAGACTAGTTTCCGGGGAGCTGTTTTTT
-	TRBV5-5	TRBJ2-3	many	CASSLAWVAVGADTQYF	TGTGCCAGCAGCTTGGCCTGGGTGGCGGTAGGCGCAGATACGCAGTATTTT
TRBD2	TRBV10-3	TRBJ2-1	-	CAISDVAGGPYNEQFF	TGTGCCATCAGCGACGTAGCGGGAGGGCCCTACAATGAGCAGTTCTTC
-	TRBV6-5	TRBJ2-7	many	CASSYSGPGVEQYF	TGTGCCAGCAGTTACTCCGGTCCGGGGGTCGAGCAGTACTTC
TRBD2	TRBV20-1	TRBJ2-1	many	CSARDPNWTSAYNEQFF	TGCAGTGCTAGAGACCCAAACTGGACTAGCGCTTACAATGAGCAGTTCTTC
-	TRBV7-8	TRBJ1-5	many	CASSAEGNNQPQHF	TGTGCCAGCAGCGCAGAGGGAAACAATCAGCCCCAGCATTTT
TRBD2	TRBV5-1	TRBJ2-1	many	CASSSPTSGRAYSYNEQFF	TGCGCCAGCAGCTCCCCGACTAGCGGGAGGGCCTACTCCTACAATGAGCAGTTCTTC
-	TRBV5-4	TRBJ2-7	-	CASSFGRAGYEQYF	TGTGCCAGCAGCTTTGGCCGGGCCGGCTACGAGCAGTACTTC
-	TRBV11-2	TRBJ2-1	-	CASSFSSNEQFF	TGTGCCAGCAGCTTCTCTTCCAATGAGCAGTTCTTC